This T cell receptor (beta chain) was recorded in a study of T-cell memory formation after mild COVID-19. This clonotype was observed once. MiXCR was run by TCRdb on the 5' RACE reads, yielding one entry per CDR3 protein. The sample lists hundreds of thousands of distinct CDR3 sequences; roughly 22% were seen once. The CDR3 totals 18 residues. Unmatched junction bases numbered 10, after V lost 0 bases and J lost 5 bases. CDR1 MNHEY and CDR2 SVGEGT come from the germline V gene. V is TRBV6-2 or TRBV6-3 and J is TRBJ2-2; 9 bases are a match to TRBD1. Sequenced: PBMCs or a T cell subset sorted from them (not recorded which). This clonotype was obtained from an adult woman who had mild COVID-19 (a few samples of this study predate the infection). Cell type and time point are not known. The CDR3 DNA reads as TGTGCCAGCAGTTACTCGAAAGGAGGGACAGGGTTTACCGGGGAGCTGTTTTTT. Its protein is CASSYSKGGTGFTGELFF.